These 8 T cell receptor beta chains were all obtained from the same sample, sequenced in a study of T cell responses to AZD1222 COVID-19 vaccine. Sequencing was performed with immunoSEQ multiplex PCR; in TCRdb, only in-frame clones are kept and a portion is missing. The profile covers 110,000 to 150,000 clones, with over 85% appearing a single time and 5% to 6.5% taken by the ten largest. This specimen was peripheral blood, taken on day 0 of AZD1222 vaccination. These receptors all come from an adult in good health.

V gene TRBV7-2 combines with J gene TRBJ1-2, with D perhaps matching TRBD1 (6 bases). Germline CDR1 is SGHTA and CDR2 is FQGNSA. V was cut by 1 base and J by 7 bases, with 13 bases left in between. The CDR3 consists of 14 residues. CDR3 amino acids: CASSLDLQGFGYTF. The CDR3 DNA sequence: TGTGCCAGCAGCTTAGATCTACAGGGCTTTGGCTACACCTTC.

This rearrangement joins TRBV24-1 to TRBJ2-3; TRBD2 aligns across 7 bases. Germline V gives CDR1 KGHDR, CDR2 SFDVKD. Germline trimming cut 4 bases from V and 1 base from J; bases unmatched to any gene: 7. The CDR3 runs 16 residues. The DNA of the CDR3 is TGTGCCACCAGTGAACGGGACTACCAACGCACAGATACGCAGTATTTT. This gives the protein CATSERDYQRTDTQYF.

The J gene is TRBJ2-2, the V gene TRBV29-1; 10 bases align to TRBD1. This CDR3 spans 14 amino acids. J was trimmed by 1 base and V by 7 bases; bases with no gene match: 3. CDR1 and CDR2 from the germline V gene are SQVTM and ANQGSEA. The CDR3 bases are TGCAGCGCCGACAGGGGGCTGAACACCGGGGAGCTGTTTTTT. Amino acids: CSADRGLNTGELFF.

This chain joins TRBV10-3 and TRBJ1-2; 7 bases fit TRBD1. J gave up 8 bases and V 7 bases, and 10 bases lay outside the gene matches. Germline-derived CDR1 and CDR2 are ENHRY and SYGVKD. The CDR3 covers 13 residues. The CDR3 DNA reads TGTGCCATCAATCGACAGGGAAGGGAAGGCTACACCTTC. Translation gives CAINRQGREGYTF.

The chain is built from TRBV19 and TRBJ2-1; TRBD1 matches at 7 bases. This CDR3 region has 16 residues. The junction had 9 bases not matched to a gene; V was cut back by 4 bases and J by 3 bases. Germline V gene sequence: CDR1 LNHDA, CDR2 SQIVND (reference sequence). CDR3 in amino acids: CASSRRQGRVYNEQFF. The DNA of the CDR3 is TGTGCCAGTAGTAGGCGACAGGGAAGGGTCTACAATGAGCAGTTCTTC.

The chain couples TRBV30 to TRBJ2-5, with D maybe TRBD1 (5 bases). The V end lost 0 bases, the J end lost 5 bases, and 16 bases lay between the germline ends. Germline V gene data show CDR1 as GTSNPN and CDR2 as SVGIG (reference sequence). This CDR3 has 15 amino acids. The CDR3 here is CAWSVGSGRGETQYF. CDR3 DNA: TGTGCCTGGAGTGTGGGGTCAGGGCGAGGTGAGACCCAGTACTTC.

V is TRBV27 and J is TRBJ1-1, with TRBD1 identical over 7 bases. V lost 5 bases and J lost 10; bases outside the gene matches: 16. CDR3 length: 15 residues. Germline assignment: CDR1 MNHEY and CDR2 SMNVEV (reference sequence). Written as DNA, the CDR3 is TGTGCCAGCAGTCGTAAACCGGGGACAGCCGCCGGAGCTTTCTTT. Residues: CASSRKPGTAAGAFF.

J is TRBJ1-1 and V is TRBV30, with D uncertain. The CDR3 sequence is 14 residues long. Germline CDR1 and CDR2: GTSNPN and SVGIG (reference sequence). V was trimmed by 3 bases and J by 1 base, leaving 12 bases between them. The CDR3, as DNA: TGTGCCTGGAGGACATGGACGCGGAACACTGAAGCTTTCTTT. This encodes CAWRTWTRNTEAFF.